The 25 T cell receptor beta chains listed next were all sequenced from one sample in a study of blood T cell repertoires in COVID-19. Libraries were prepared by immunoSEQ multiplex PCR; TCRdb keeps only in-frame clonotypes and omits some of them. The repertoire has about 180,000 clones, 80% of them found once; the top ten carry approximately 15%. The sequencing input was PBMCs or T cells enriched from blood (not recorded which). These receptors were taken from a man aged 60-69 years who had been exposed to COVID-19.

V and J are TRBV5-6 and TRBJ1-6; tentative D call: TRBD1 (5 bases). V shed 1 base and J shed 6 bases, with 11 bases lying between them. CDR3 length equals 15 residues. The germline gives CDR1 SGHDT, CDR2 YYEEEE. The CDR3 sequence is CASSLRGGTNSPLHF. For the CDR3, the DNA is TGTGCCAGCAGCTTGAGGGGAGGGACTAATTCACCCCTCCACTTT.

Only a few counts were recorded for this clone. The chain's CDR3 is CASSLSGVGTEAFF. The CDR3 nucleotides are TGTGCCAGCAGTTTATCGGGGGTGGGCACTGAAGCTTTCTTT. The V and J genes are TRBV28 and TRBJ1-1; possibly TRBD1 for D (5 bases). Trimming left V 1 base short and J 4 bases short, with 10 bases between. Looked up from germline, CDR1 is MDHEN and CDR2 is SYDVKM. This CDR3 has 14 amino acids.

The chain recombines TRBV28 with TRBJ2-3, with D perhaps matching TRBD2 (6 bases). From germline, CDR1 is MDHEN and CDR2 SYDVKM. The CDR3 extends over 12 amino acids. V was clipped by 6 bases and J by 6 bases, with 10 bases between them. The DNA of the CDR3 is TGTGCCAGCAGCCAGCGGGCTGATACGCAGTATTTT. It specifies CASSQRADTQYF.

The chain is built from TRBV3-1 (or the pseudogene TRBV3-2) and TRBJ1-1, with 12 bases that match TRBD1. The CDR3 length is 17 residues. Per germline, CDR1 LGHDT and CDR2 YNNKEL (reference sequence). Trimming took 4 bases from V and 6 from J; bases not matched to a gene: 12. CDR3 sequence reads: CASSPYPRDRGPAEAFF. CDR3 sequence (DNA): TGTGCCAGCAGCCCATATCCCCGGGACAGGGGGCCCGCTGAAGCTTTCTTT.

The rearrangement joins TRBV25-1 to TRBJ1-6, with 8 bases lining up with TRBD1. V shed 1 base and J 7 bases; nucleotides not matched to a gene: 9. The CDR3 consists of 17 residues. Germline V CDR1 and CDR2: MGHDK, SYGVNS. The CDR3 bases are TGTGCCAGCAGTGAATCACAGGGGGTGTTGGCGAATTCACCCCTCCACTTT. This gives the protein CASSESQGVLANSPLHF.

The chain links TRBV7-9 to TRBJ2-7, with TRBD2 matching over 8 bases. This CDR3 region has 17 residues. V gave up 1 base and J gave up 0 bases; unmatched junction bases: 8. Germline lookup yields CDR1 SEHNR and CDR2 FQNEAQ (reference sequence). The CDR3 spells CASSLVGSGISSYEQYF. Written as DNA, the CDR3 is TGTGCCAGCAGCTTAGTGGGTAGCGGGATTAGCTCCTACGAGCAGTACTTC.

The chain is built from TRBV19 and TRBJ1-1, with 8 positions matching TRBD1. Germline lookup yields CDR1 LNHDA and CDR2 SQIVND (reference sequence). V shed 5 bases and J 1 base; nucleotides not matched to a gene: 6. This CDR3 is 15 amino acids long. The CDR3 bases are TGTGCCAGTAGTTTATCCGGGACAGGGAACACTGAAGCTTTCTTT. Residues: CASSLSGTGNTEAFF.

This clone appeared once. V is TRBV28 and J is TRBJ2-1, with 7 bases that match TRBD1. Germline loops: CDR1 MDHEN, CDR2 SYDVKM. Germline trimming cut 5 bases from V and 4 bases from J; bases unmatched to any gene: 2. CDR3 length: 13 amino acids. Here the CDR3 DNA reads TGTGCCAGCAGTCGGACAGGATACAATGAGCAGTTCTTC. Protein sequence: CASSRTGYNEQFF.

Here the CDR3 reads CASSLEGTAPYGYTF. The CDR3 DNA sequence: TGTGCCAGCAGCTTAGAGGGGACTGCCCCCTATGGCTACACCTTC. This chain connects TRBV7-3 to TRBJ1-2, with a possible D match to TRBD1 (5 bases). The CDR3 spans 15 residues. Trimming left V 2 bases short and J 4 bases short, with 14 bases between. Per the germline V gene, CDR1 is SGHTA and CDR2 is FQGTGA.

V is TRBV7-3 and J is TRBJ2-3, with TRBD1 matching over 11 bases. J lost 4 bases, V lost 5 bases, and 2 bases had no gene match. Germline V gives CDR1 SGHTA, CDR2 FQGTGA. CDR3 length: 14 amino acids. The CDR3 is CASSRDRGADTQYF. Here the CDR3 DNA reads TGTGCCAGCAGCCGGGACAGGGGGGCAGATACGCAGTATTTT.

The J gene is TRBJ1-6, the V gene TRBV27; no clear D gene. From germline, CDR1 is MNHEY and CDR2 SMNVEV (reference sequence). V lost 1 base and J 4 bases, leaving 17 bases between the germline ends. The CDR3 length is 18 residues. Written as DNA, the CDR3 is TGTGCCAGCAGTTTATTCTTGGGAGAGGAAACTTATAATTCACCCCTCCACTTT. The encoded protein is CASSLFLGEETYNSPLHF.

This clone was counted between two and nine times. The DNA for the CDR3 is TGTGCCAGCAGCTTGGAGGAAACAGGGGGGGGCAATGAGCAGTTCTTC. The encoded protein is CASSLEETGGGNEQFF. The rearrangement uses TRBV5-8 and TRBJ2-1, with a weak D call TRBD1 (8 bases). Trimming pared 0 bases from V and 6 bases from J, leaving 16 bases between. Germline assignment: CDR1 SGHTS and CDR2 YDEGEE. This CDR3 has 16 residues.

The chain couples TRBV3-1 (or the pseudogene TRBV3-2) to TRBJ2-5, with no clear D. The ends were cut back, 2 bases at V and 1 base at J, with 5 bases in the middle. From germline, CDR1 is LGHDT and CDR2 YNNKEL (reference sequence). The CDR3 has 13 amino acids. For the CDR3, the DNA is TGTGCCAGCAGCCAAAGCCCCCAAGAGACCCAGTACTTC. Residues: CASSQSPQETQYF.

This chain links TRBV7-3 with TRBJ1-1; 9 bases fit TRBD1. From germline, CDR1 is SGHTA and CDR2 FQGTGA. The CDR3 contains 15 residues. Unmatched junction bases numbered 6, after V lost 5 bases and J lost 2 bases. The CDR3 coding sequence is TGTGCCAGCAGCGTCGACAGGGGGAGTAACACTGAAGCTTTCTTT. This encodes CASSVDRGSNTEAFF.

This chain uses TRBV18 with TRBJ1-1; D is possibly TRBD1 (5 bases). CDR1 and CDR2 (germline): KGHSH, LQKENI. Deletions cut 3 bases from V and 3 bases from J, with 11 bases between. The CDR3 runs 14 residues. Here the CDR3 reads CASSPEGGDTEAFF. CDR3 nucleotide sequence: TGTGCCAGCTCACCTGAGGGAGGGGACACTGAAGCTTTCTTT.

This sequence joins TRBV7-3 and TRBJ1-5; D remains unclear. There are 13 residues in the CDR3. The V end was cut by 2 bases, the J end by 5 bases, with 7 bases between. Germline CDR1 reads SGHTA; CDR2 reads FQGTGA. The CDR3 region is CASSLSPDQPQHF. The CDR3 DNA reads TGTGCCAGCAGCTTATCCCCGGATCAGCCCCAGCATTTT. The complete variable domain, with remaining parts taken from reference TRBV7-3 and TRBJ1-5, reads GAGVSQTPSNKVTEKGKYVELRCDPISGHTALYWYRQSLGQGPEFLIYFQGTGAADDSGLPNDRFFAVRPEGSVSTLKIQRTERGDSAVYLCASSLSPDQPQHFGDGTRLSIL.

The rearrangement joins TRBV10-3 to TRBJ1-3, with TRBD1 identical over 7 bases. The V and J ends lost 0 bases and 4 bases, in that order; junction bases with no gene match: 6. Germline assignment: CDR1 ENHRY and CDR2 SYGVKD. CDR3 length equals 16 residues. The CDR3 region has the DNA TGTGCCATCAGTGAGTCGTCAGGGGGTAGGGGAAACACCATATATTTT. Its translation is CAISESSGGRGNTIYF.

V is TRBV5-4 and J is TRBJ2-1; a weak D match, TRBD1 (5 bases). With 4 bases removed from V and 5 bases from J, the gap between germline ends came to 10 bases. In germline, CDR1 is SGHNT, CDR2 YYREEE (reference sequence). This CDR3 has 13 residues. The CDR3: CASSPDSNNEQFF. In nucleotides, the CDR3 is TGTGCCAGCAGCCCCGACAGTAACAATGAGCAGTTCTTC.

V and J are TRBV6-5 and TRBJ1-5, with D possibly TRBD1 on 5 matching bases. The CDR3 sequence is 14 residues long. Germline CDR1 MNHEY, CDR2 SVGAGI. V gave up 2 bases and J gave up 7 bases, with 12 bases separating them. The CDR3 spells CASSYTAGRQPQHF. As DNA, the CDR3 is TGTGCCAGCAGTTACACTGCGGGGCGGCAGCCCCAGCATTTT.

The J gene is TRBJ1-2, the V gene TRBV27, with D hard to call. This CDR3 contains 14 residues. Germline CDR1 MNHEY, CDR2 SMNVEV (reference sequence). V lost 3 bases and J 2 bases, leaving 10 bases between the germline ends. This CDR3 reads CASSFAGGNYGYTF. Here the CDR3 DNA reads TGTGCCAGCAGTTTTGCAGGAGGGAACTATGGCTACACCTTC.

The gene calls are TRBV30 and TRBJ2-7, with 9 bases that match TRBD1. V lost 3 bases, J lost 3 bases, and 6 bases stayed unmatched. The germline CDR1 and CDR2 sequences are GTSNPN and SVGIG (reference sequence). This CDR3 has 14 amino acids. The CDR3 DNA reads as TGTGCCTGGAGGCTGGGACAGGGCCACTACGAGCAGTACTTC. It codes for CAWRLGQGHYEQYF.

V and J are TRBV30 and TRBJ1-1, with a possible D match to TRBD1 (5 bases). Trimming took 0 bases from V and 8 from J, leaving 13 bases between them. The CDR3 has 13 amino acids. Germline-derived CDR1 and CDR2 are GTSNPN and SVGIG (reference sequence). CDR3 protein: CAWSVRTNGEAFF. CDR3 nucleotide sequence: TGTGCCTGGAGTGTACGGACAAACGGGGAAGCTTTCTTT.

The gene calls are TRBV5-4 and TRBJ2-3, with TRBD2 identical over 7 bases. Germline CDR1 and CDR2: SGHNT and YYREEE (reference sequence). Germline trimming cut 4 bases from V and 5 bases from J; bases unmatched to any gene: 7. The CDR3 totals 14 residues. CDR3 sequence (DNA): TGTGCCAGCAGCCAGACTAGCATACAAGATACGCAGTATTTT. Amino acid sequence: CASSQTSIQDTQYF.

The rearrangement joins TRBV4-3 to TRBJ1-1, with 9 bases aligning to TRBD1. The CDR3 covers 15 residues. Germline CDR1 LGHNA, CDR2 YSLEER. The V gene end was trimmed by 5 bases and the J gene end by 1 base; junction bases not matched to a gene: 5. As DNA, the CDR3 is TGCGCCAGCAGCGCATCGGGACAGGGGAACACTGAAGCTTTCTTT. Protein sequence: CASSASGQGNTEAFF.

The V call is TRBV25-1, the J call TRBJ2-7; D is undetermined. This CDR3 comprises 13 residues. CDR1 is MGHDK, CDR2 SYGVNS, per germline. Between the trimmed V and J ends, which lost 5 bases and 4 bases, there was a span of 12 bases. The CDR3 here is CASSFPGIYEQYF. The DNA of the CDR3 is TGTGCCAGCAGTTTCCCGGGTATTTACGAGCAGTACTTC.